The 10 T cell receptor beta chains reported below all come from one sample, sequenced in a study of cytomegalovirus exposure and HLA in healthy donors. Sequenced by immunoSEQ multiplex PCR; TCRdb stores in-frame clones only, minus some. The sample yields over 150,000 clones, about 90% seen once. Sequenced material: PBMCs. These receptors all come from a woman aged 18-35 years in good health and CMV-seropositive.

The chain couples TRBV5-1 to TRBJ1-2; D is unclear. The V end lost 0 bases, the J end lost 2 bases, and 11 bases lay between the germline ends. CDR1 and CDR2 (germline): SGHRS, YFSETQ. The CDR3 contains 15 residues. CDR3 region: CASSLAGGENYGYTF. CDR3 coding DNA: TGCGCCAGCAGCTTGGCCGGTGGGGAGAACTATGGCTACACCTTC.

This chain connects TRBV5-4 to TRBJ1-1; D gene uncertain. The CDR3 is 15 amino acids. Trimming left V 0 bases short and J 1 base short, with 10 bases between. Germline CDR1 and CDR2: SGHNT and YYREEE (reference sequence). The DNA for the CDR3 is TGTGCCAGCAGCTTGGCCTGGTCAGAGAACACTGAAGCTTTCTTT. It translates to CASSLAWSENTEAFF. Using reference TRBV5-4 and TRBJ1-1 for the parts outside the CDR3, the full variable domain is ETGVTQSPTHLIKTRGQQVTLRCSSQSGHNTVSWYQQALGQGPQFIFQYYREEENGRGNFPPRFSGLQFPNYSSELNVNALELDDSALYLCASSLAWSENTEAFFGQGTRLTVV.

The chain employs TRBV27 and TRBJ2-5, with D perhaps matching TRBD2 (5 bases). Germline assignment: CDR1 MNHEY and CDR2 SMNVEV (reference sequence). CDR3 length: 13 amino acids. Trimming took off 4 bases at V and 6 bases at J, with 12 bases between the two ends. DNA of the CDR3: TGTGCCAGCAGTTCCGGGATCGGCAAGACCCAGTACTTC. Translation: CASSSGIGKTQYF.

This chain links TRBV4-1 with TRBJ2-7; 10 positions agree with TRBD2. Germline-derived CDR1 and CDR2 are MGHRA and YSYEKL. V was clipped by 6 bases and J by 0 bases; unmatched bases: 8. This CDR3 has 16 amino acids. This chain's CDR3 is CASRSTSGRNSYEQYF. CDR3 nucleotide sequence: TGCGCCAGCAGGTCGACTAGCGGGCGGAACTCCTACGAGCAGTACTTC.

This clone came up once. V is TRBV15 and J is TRBJ2-3; possible D gene TRBD2, 6 bases. This CDR3 spans 15 amino acids. With 0 bases removed from V and 5 bases from J, the gap between germline ends came to 12 bases. Germline V gene data show CDR1 as LNHNV and CDR2 as YYDKDF (reference sequence). The CDR3 loop reads CATSRDLKGGDTQYF. CDR3 coding DNA: TGTGCCACCAGCAGAGATCTCAAGGGAGGAGATACGCAGTATTTT.

The chain links TRBV4-1 to TRBJ2-1, with no clear D. Looked up from germline, CDR1 is MGHRA and CDR2 is YSYEKL. The V end was cut by 2 bases, the J end by 6 bases, with 11 bases between. This CDR3 is built from 14 residues. The CDR3 sequence: CASSQILISNEQFF. The CDR3 nucleotides are TGCGCCAGCAGCCAAATCCTAATTTCCAATGAGCAGTTCTTC.

The chain combines TRBV25-1 with TRBJ2-1; no reliable D call. The germline V gene has CDR1 MGHDK and CDR2 SYGVNS. The CDR3 totals 11 residues. V lost 4 bases to trimming and J lost 8 bases, with 6 bases between them. CDR3 residues: CASSAFDEQFF. In DNA form, the CDR3 reads TGTGCCAGCAGTGCGTTTGATGAGCAGTTCTTC.

The V gene is TRBV19, the J gene TRBJ1-1, with 10 bases matching TRBD1. V dropped 0 bases and J dropped 3; count of bases not matched to a gene: 7. The CDR3 extends over 17 amino acids. The V gene's germline CDR1 is LNHDA and CDR2 SQIVND (reference sequence). The CDR3 here is CASSIERGQGRDTEAFF. The CDR3 region has the DNA TGTGCCAGTAGTATAGAACGGGGACAGGGGAGGGACACTGAAGCTTTCTTT.

The V call is TRBV18, the J call TRBJ2-3; TRBD2 aligns across 11 bases. With 6 bases clipped from V and 3 bases from J, the junction kept 5 bases outside the gene matches. CDR1 is KGHSH, CDR2 LQKENI, per germline. CDR3 length: 15 residues. In DNA, the CDR3 is TGTGCCAGCTCCCGTCTAGCGGGGGGAACAGATACGCAGTATTTT. It codes for CASSRLAGGTDTQYF.

The chain carries TRBV15 and TRBJ1-5; D uncertain. CDR3 length equals 16 residues. Germline CDR1 reads LNHNV; CDR2 reads YYDKDF (reference sequence). The V and J ends lost 0 bases and 2 bases respectively, with 11 bases between them. The CDR3 protein is CATSRDLAGGNQPQHF. For the CDR3, the DNA is TGTGCCACCAGCAGAGATCTCGCAGGCGGCAATCAGCCCCAGCATTTT.